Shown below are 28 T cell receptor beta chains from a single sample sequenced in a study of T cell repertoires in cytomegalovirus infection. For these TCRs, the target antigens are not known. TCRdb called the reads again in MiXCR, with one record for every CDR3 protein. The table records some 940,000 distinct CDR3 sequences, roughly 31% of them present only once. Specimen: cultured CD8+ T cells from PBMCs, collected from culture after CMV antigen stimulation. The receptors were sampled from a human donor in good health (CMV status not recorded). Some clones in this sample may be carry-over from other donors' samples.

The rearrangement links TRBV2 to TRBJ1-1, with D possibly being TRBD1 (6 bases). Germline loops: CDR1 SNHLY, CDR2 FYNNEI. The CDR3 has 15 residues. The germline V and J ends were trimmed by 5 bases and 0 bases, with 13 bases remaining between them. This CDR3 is CASSTRGGVNTEAFF. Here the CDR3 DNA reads TGTGCCAGCAGTACAAGAGGGGGGGTGAACACTGAAGCTTTCTTT.

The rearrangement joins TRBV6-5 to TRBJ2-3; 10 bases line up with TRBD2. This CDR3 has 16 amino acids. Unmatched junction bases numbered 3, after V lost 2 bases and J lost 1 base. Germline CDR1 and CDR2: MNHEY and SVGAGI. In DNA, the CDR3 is TGTGCCAGCAGTTACAGAGGACTAGCGGGCACAGATACGCAGTATTTT. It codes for CASSYRGLAGTDTQYF.

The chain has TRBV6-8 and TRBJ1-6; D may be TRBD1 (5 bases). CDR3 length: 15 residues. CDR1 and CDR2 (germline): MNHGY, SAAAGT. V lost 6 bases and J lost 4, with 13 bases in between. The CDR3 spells CASRTPDSYNSPLHF. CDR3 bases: TGTGCCAGCAGAACCCCCGACAGTTATAATTCACCCCTCCACTTT.

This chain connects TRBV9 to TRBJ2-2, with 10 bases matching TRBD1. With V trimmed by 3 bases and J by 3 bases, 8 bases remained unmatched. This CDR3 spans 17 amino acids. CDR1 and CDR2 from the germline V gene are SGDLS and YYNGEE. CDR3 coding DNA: TGTGCCAGCAGCGGAGCGACAGGGGGCCCGTACACCGGGGAGCTGTTTTTT. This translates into CASSGATGGPYTGELFF.

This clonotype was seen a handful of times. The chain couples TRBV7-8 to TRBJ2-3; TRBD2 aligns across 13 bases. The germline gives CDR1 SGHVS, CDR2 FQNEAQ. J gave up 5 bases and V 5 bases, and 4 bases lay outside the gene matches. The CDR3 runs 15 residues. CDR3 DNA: TGTGCCAGCAGCACCCGACTAGCGGGGGGAGATACGCAGTATTTT. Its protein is CASSTRLAGGDTQYF.

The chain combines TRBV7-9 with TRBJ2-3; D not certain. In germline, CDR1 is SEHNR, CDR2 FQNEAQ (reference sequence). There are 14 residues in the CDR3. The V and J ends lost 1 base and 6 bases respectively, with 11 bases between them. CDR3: CASSLGDLIDTQYF. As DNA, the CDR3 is TGTGCCAGCAGCTTAGGGGATTTGATTGATACGCAGTATTTT.

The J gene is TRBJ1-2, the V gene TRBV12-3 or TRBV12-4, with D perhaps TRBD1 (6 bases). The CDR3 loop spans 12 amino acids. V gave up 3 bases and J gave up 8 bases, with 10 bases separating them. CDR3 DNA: TGTGCCAGCAGTTTTGGGACATCAGGCTACACCTTC. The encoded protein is CASSFGTSGYTF.

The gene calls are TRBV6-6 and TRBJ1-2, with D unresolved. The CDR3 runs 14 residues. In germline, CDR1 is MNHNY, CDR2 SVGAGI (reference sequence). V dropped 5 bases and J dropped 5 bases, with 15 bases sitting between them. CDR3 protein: CASSPKGPGYGYTF. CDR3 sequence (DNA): TGTGCCAGCAGTCCAAAAGGCCCTGGGTATGGCTACACCTTC.

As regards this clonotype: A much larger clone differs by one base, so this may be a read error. Here the CDR3 reads CVSSKRGERDTEAFF. The CDR3 nucleotides read TGTGTCAGCAGCAAAAGGGGAGAGAGGGACACTGAAGCTTTCTTT. The rearrangement links TRBV7-6 to TRBJ1-1, with TRBD1 as a possible D gene (5 bases). CDR1 SGHVS and CDR2 FNYEAQ come from the germline V gene. This CDR3 has 15 amino acids.

CDR3: CATSDTDSYGYTF. The CDR3 region has the DNA TGTGCCACCAGTGATACAGACAGCTATGGCTACACCTTC. V gene TRBV24-1 combines with J gene TRBJ1-2, with D possibly TRBD1 on 5 matching bases. Germline-derived CDR1 and CDR2 are KGHDR and SFDVKD. V was clipped by 3 bases and J by 4 bases, with 8 bases between them. This CDR3 has 13 residues.

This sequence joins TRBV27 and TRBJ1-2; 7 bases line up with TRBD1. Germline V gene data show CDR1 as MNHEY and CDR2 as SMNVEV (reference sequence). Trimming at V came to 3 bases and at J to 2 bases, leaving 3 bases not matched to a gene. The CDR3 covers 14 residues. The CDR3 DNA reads TGTGCCAGCAGTTTCACAGGGGAAAACTATGGCTACACCTTC. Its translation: CASSFTGENYGYTF.

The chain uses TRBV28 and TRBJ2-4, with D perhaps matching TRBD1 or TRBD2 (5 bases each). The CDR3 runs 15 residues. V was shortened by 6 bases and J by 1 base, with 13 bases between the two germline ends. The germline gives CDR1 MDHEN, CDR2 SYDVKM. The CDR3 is CASSPGGFAKNIQYF. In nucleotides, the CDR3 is TGTGCCAGCAGCCCTGGGGGTTTCGCCAAAAACATTCAGTACTTC.

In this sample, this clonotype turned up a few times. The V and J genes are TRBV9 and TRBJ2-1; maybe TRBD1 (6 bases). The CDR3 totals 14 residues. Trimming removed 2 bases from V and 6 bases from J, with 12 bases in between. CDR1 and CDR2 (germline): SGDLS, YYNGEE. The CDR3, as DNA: TGTGCCAGCAGCGTCCGACAGGCGTCCAATGAGCAGTTCTTC. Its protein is CASSVRQASNEQFF. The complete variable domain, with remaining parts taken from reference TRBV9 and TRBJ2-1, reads DSGVTQTPKHLITATGQRVTLRCSPRSGDLSVYWYQQSLDQGLQFLIQYYNGEERAKGNILERFSAQQFPDLHSELNLSSLELGDSALYFCASSVRQASNEQFFGPGTRLTVL.

CDR3 sequence: CASTLGQRANYGYTF. CDR3 DNA sequence: TGTGCCAGCACCTTGGGACAACGGGCTAACTATGGCTACACCTTC. V is TRBV7-9 and J is TRBJ1-2, with a weak D call TRBD1 (6 bases). Germline CDR1 is SEHNR and CDR2 is FQNEAQ (reference sequence). Trimming shortened V by 7 bases and J by 0 bases, and 15 bases separated the two germline ends. The CDR3 length is 15 residues.

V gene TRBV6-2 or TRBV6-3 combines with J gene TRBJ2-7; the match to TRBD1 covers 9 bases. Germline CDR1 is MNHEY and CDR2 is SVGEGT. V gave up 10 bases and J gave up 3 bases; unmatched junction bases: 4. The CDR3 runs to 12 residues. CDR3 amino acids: CATWDRDYEQYF. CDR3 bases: TGTGCCACGTGGGACAGGGACTACGAGCAGTACTTC.

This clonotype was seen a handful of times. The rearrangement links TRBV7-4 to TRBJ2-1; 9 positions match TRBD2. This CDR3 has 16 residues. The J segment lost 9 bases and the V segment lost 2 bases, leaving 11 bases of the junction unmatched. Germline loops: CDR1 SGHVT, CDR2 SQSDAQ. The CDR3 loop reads CASSLKGGGAQVEQFF. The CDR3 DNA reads TGTGCCAGCAGCTTAAAGGGCGGGGGGGCCCAGGTTGAGCAGTTCTTC.

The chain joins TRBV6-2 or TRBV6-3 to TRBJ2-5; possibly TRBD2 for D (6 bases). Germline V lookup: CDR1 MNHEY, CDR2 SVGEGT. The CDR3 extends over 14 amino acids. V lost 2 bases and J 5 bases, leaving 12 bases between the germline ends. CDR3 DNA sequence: TGTGCCAGCAGTTACGTAAGCGCGGGGGAGACCCAGTACTTC. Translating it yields CASSYVSAGETQYF.

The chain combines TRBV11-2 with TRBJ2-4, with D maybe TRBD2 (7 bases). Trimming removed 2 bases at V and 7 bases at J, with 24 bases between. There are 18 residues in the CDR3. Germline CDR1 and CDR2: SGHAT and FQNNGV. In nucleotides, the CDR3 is TGTGCCAGCAGCTTAAAGAGGGGGGGGGGAGGGTTTTGGAACATTCAGTACTTC. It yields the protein CASSLKRGGGGFWNIQYF.

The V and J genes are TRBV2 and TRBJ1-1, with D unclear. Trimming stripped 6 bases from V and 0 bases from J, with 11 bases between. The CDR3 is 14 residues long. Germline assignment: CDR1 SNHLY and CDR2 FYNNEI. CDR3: CASRPGPLNTEAFF. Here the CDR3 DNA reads TGTGCCAGCAGGCCGGGCCCCTTGAACACTGAAGCTTTCTTT.

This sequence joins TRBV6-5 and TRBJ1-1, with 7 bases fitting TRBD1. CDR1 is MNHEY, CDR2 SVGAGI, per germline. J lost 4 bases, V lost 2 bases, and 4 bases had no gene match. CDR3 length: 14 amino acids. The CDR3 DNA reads TGTGCCAGCAGTTACGATAGGGGGCCCACTGAAGCTTTCTTT. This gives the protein CASSYDRGPTEAFF.

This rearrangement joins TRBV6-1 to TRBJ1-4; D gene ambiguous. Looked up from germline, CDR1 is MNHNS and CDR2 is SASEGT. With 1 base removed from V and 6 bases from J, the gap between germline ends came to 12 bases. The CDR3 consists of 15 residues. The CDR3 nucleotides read TGTGCCAGCAGTGAAGTGGGGAACGGAGATGAAAAACTGTTTTTT. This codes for CASSEVGNGDEKLFF.

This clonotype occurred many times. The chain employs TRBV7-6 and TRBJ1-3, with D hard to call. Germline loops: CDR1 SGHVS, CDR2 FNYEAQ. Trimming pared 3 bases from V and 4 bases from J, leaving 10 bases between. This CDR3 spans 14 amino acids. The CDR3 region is CASSFEQFGNTIYF. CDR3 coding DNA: TGTGCCAGCAGCTTTGAACAGTTCGGAAACACCATATATTTT.

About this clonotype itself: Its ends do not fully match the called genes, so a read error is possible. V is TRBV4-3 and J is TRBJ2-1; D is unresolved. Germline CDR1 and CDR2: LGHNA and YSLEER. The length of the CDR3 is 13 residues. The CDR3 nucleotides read TGCGCCAGCAGCCAAATCAGTGGGGATGAGAAGTTCTTC. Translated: CASSQISGDEKFF.

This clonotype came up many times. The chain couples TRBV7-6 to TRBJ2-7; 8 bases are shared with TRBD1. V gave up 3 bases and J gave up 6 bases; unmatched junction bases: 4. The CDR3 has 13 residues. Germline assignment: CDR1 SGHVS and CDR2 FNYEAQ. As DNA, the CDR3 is TGTGCCAGCAGCTTCGGACAGGGTATCGAGCAGTACTTC. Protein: CASSFGQGIEQYF.

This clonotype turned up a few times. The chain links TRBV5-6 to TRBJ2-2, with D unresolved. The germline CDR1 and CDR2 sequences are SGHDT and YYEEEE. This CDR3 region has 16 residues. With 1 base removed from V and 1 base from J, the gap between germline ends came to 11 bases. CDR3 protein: CASSLTAGLNTGELFF. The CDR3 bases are TGTGCCAGCAGCTTGACAGCCGGATTGAACACCGGGGAGCTGTTTTTT.

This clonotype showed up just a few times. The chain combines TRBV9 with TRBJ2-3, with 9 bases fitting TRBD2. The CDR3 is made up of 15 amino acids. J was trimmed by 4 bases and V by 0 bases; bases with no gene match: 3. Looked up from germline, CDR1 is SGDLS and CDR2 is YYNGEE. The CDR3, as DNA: TGTGCCAGCAGCGTAGGCGGGGGGGCGTCAGATACGCAGTATTTT. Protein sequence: CASSVGGGASDTQYF.

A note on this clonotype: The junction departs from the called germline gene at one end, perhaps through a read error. CDR3 in DNA: TGTGCCAGCAGCCCGGAGCAATCCTACAATGAGCAGTTCTTC. It yields the protein CASSPEQSYNEQFF. The genes are TRBV4-1 and TRBJ2-1; D unresolved. The CDR3 runs 14 residues. Germline CDR1 MGHRA, CDR2 YSYEKL.

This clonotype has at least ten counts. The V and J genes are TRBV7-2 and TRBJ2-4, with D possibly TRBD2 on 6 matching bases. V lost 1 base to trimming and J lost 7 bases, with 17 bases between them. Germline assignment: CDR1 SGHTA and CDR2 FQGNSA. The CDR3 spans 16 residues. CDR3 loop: CASSLEEGALGNIQYF. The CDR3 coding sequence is TGTGCCAGCAGCTTAGAGGAGGGAGCCCTTGGGAACATTCAGTACTTC. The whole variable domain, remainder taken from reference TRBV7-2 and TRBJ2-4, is GAGVSQSPSNKVTEKGKDVELRCDPISGHTALYWYRQSLGQGLEFLIYFQGNSAPDKSGLPSDRFSAERTGGSVSTLTIQRTQQEDSAVYLCASSLEEGALGNIQYFGAGTRLSVL.